Listed below are T cell receptor beta chains from one sample, sequenced in a study of blood T cell repertoires in COVID-19. The repertoire was sequenced with immunoSEQ multiplex PCR; TCRdb's copy has only in-frame clones and lacks some. Of around 240,000 clones listed, about nine tenths were seen once; the top ten hold 1% to 1.5%. Specimen: PBMCs or T cells enriched from blood (not recorded which). These receptors came from a human donor in a cohort exposed to, infected with or recovered from COVID-19 (not recorded which). The donor label of this sample is uncertain. CDR3s include the opening cysteine and the closing phenylalanine or tryptophan. A D gene is named only where the DNA matches it firmly. Only some rows state a clone size, as once, few, many or a class for expanded clones.

v_call	j_call	clone_size	d_call	cdr3_nt	cdr3_aa
TRBV4-1	TRBJ1-2	NA	TRBD1	TGCGCCAGCAGCCAACTCAGGACAGGGTCTAACTATGGCTACACCTTC	CASSQLRTGSNYGYTF
TRBV5-6	TRBJ2-3	NA	NA	TGTGCCAGCAGCTTGGCCAGGGGAAATACGCAGTATTTT	CASSLARGNTQYF
TRBV11-2	TRBJ1-2	NA	TRBD1	TGTGCCAGCAGCTTAACCGGGACAGGGGACTATGGCTACACCTTC	CASSLTGTGDYGYTF
TRBV5-1	TRBJ2-3	NA	NA	TGCGCCAGCAGCGCAGGAACCACAGATACGCAGTATTTT	CASSAGTTDTQYF
TRBV5-6	TRBJ1-6	NA	TRBD1	TGTGCCAGCAGCTCAGGGCGGGACAGGGTTTCACCCCTCCACTTT	CASSSGRDRVSPLHF
TRBV19	TRBJ2-2	NA	TRBD1	TGTGCCAGTAGTTTCCCAGGGACAGTATCCGGGGAGCTGTTTTTT	CASSFPGTVSGELFF
TRBV6-2/TRBV6-3	TRBJ2-3	NA	NA	TGTGCCAGCAGCGCAGTCCGCACAGATACGCAGTATTTT	CASSAVRTDTQYF
TRBV6-5	TRBJ2-1	NA	TRBD2	TGTGCCAGCTACGCGGGGGGGCTCTACAATGAGCAGTTCTTC	CASYAGGLYNEQFF
TRBV19	TRBJ1-5	NA	NA	TGTGCCAGTAGTATAGGTGTTGCGGAGCCCCAGCATTTT	CASSIGVAEPQHF
TRBV18	TRBJ1-1	NA	TRBD1	TGTGCCAGCTCACCGGTCTCGACAGGGCGGAACAATGAAGCTTTCTTT	CASSPVSTGRNNEAFF
TRBV19	TRBJ1-3	NA	NA	TGTGCCAGTAGTATAGCAAGGGGCTCTGGAAACACCATATATTTT	CASSIARGSGNTIYF
TRBV29-1	TRBJ2-3	NA	TRBD1	TGCAGCGTTGATGGGACAGGGTTTAGCACAGATACGCAGTATTTT	CSVDGTGFSTDTQYF
TRBV4-3	TRBJ1-2	NA	TRBD1	TGCGCCAGCAGCCAAGGACAGGGGTTGGGTGTCGGCTACACCTTC	CASSQGQGLGVGYTF
TRBV21-1	TRBJ2-3	NA	NA	TGTGCCAGCAGCACCGGGACAGGGCCCACTAGCACAGATACGCAGTATTTT	CASSTGTGPTSTDTQYF
TRBV27	TRBJ2-1	NA	TRBD1	TGTGCCAGCAGTTTATCATCCCCAGGGGGTTCCTACAATGAGCAGTTCTTC	CASSLSSPGGSYNEQFF
TRBV9	TRBJ1-2	NA	NA	TGTGCCAGCAGCGTAGGGGCTGCCACAGGCGAAAACTATGGCTACACCTTC	CASSVGAATGENYGYTF
TRBV19	TRBJ1-2	NA	NA	TGTGCCAGTAGTATCCCCCTCCGTGACAGAAGCTATGGCTACACCTTC	CASSIPLRDRSYGYTF
TRBV7-8	TRBJ1-5	NA	NA	TGTGCCTCGGGGGGTAGCGGCAATCAGCCCCAGCATTTT	CASGGSGNQPQHF
TRBV10-3	TRBJ1-2	NA	NA	TGTGCCATCAGTGTTGGAGGGGATGGCTACACCTTC	CAISVGGDGYTF
TRBV2	TRBJ2-1	NA	NA	TGTGCCAGCACCGTGACAGCCGCCTACAATGAGCAGTTCTTC	CASTVTAAYNEQFF
TRBV5-1	TRBJ1-2	NA	NA	TGCGCCAGCAGCTTGGTTGAGGCGGACTATGGCTACACCTTC	CASSLVEADYGYTF
TRBV11-2	TRBJ2-1	once	NA	TGTGCCAGCAGCTTAACCCGACAGATCTACAATGAGCAGTTCTTC	CASSLTRQIYNEQFF
TRBV6-5	TRBJ2-7	NA	TRBD1	TGTGCCAGCAGCTACGGGACAGGTACCTACGAGCAGTACTTC	CASSYGTGTYEQYF
TRBV7-9	TRBJ1-1	NA	NA	TGTGCCAGCTCGTCCACGGAGGGGTACACTGAAGCTTTCTTT	CASSSTEGYTEAFF
TRBV18	TRBJ2-1	NA	NA	TGTGCCAGCTCACCATTGGCGGGGACGTCCTACAATGAGCAGTTCTTC	CASSPLAGTSYNEQFF
TRBV10-1	TRBJ2-7	few	TRBD2	TGCGCCAGCAGTGAGGGACTAGCGAGCTCCTACGAGCAGTACTTC	CASSEGLASSYEQYF
TRBV7-3	TRBJ2-2	NA	TRBD1	TGTGCCAGCAGCCTGACCGGGACAGCGAACACCGGGGAGCTGTTTTTT	CASSLTGTANTGELFF
TRBV10-3	TRBJ2-7	NA	NA	TGTGCCATCAGTGCCCCGACAGGTGCCTACGAGCAGTACTTC	CAISAPTGAYEQYF
TRBV6-6	TRBJ1-6	NA	NA	TGTGCCAGCAAGGAGGGCGGGGAGGCCAATTCACCCCTCCACTTT	CASKEGGEANSPLHF
TRBV4-3	TRBJ2-1	NA	TRBD2	TGCGCCAGCAGCCAAGCTCTAGCGGGGGTTGGGGTAAATGAGCAGTTCTTC	CASSQALAGVGVNEQFF
TRBV30	TRBJ2-5	NA	NA	TGTGCCTGGAGTACTGGGGGCTCCAGGGAGACCCAGTACTTC	CAWSTGGSRETQYF
TRBV3-1/TRBV3-2	TRBJ1-5	NA	NA	TGTGCCAGCAGCCAGAGAGCAACAAGCGATCAGCCCCAGCATTTT	CASSQRATSDQPQHF
TRBV5-4	TRBJ2-7	NA	NA	TGTGCCAGCAGCTTGCACTTGACAGATTACGAGCAGTACTTC	CASSLHLTDYEQYF
TRBV25-1	TRBJ2-7	NA	NA	TGTGCCAGCAGTGAATCCCGGGGTGAGCAGTACTTC	CASSESRGEQYF
TRBV7-6	TRBJ1-6	NA	NA	TGTGCCAGCAGCTTAGGACGGGATTCACCCCTCCACTTT	CASSLGRDSPLHF
TRBV7-9	TRBJ1-4	NA	TRBD1	TGTGCCAGCAGCCCTGGACAGGGGAAGAATGAAAAACTGTTTTTT	CASSPGQGKNEKLFF
TRBV20-1	TRBJ2-7	NA	NA	TGCAGTGCTAGTGGAGGGGGACACTACGAGCAGTACTTC	CSASGGGHYEQYF
TRBV2	TRBJ2-3	NA	TRBD2	TGTGCCAGCAGTGTTCTAGCGGGGAACACAGATACGCAGTATTTT	CASSVLAGNTDTQYF
TRBV6-1	TRBJ1-2	NA	NA	TGTGCCAGCAGTGAATGTCGGGGGGCAGAGTGTGGCTACACCTTC	CASSECRGAECGYTF
TRBV10-3	TRBJ2-5	NA	NA	TGTGCCATCAGTGAGGGGGGCGAGGAGACCCAGTACTTC	CAISEGGEETQYF
TRBV5-1	TRBJ1-3	NA	TRBD1	TGCGCCAGCAGCCCTGGACAGGCGGCAGACCGTGGTGGAAACACCATATATTTT	CASSPGQAADRGGNTIYF
TRBV18	TRBJ1-3	NA	NA	TGTGCCACCAGGCAGGAGGCTGGAAACACCATATATTTT	CATRQEAGNTIYF
TRBV7-2	TRBJ2-2	NA	TRBD2	TGTGCCAGCAGCTTAGCCGGGACTACCACCGGGGAGCTGTTTTTT	CASSLAGTTTGELFF
TRBV5-5	TRBJ2-2	NA	NA	TGTGCCAGCAGCGGCCCACAGGGCGGGGAGCTGTTTTTT	CASSGPQGGELFF
TRBV2	TRBJ1-2	NA	NA	TGTGCCAGCAGTGAAAGCCGGGGATTGTATGGCTACACCTTC	CASSESRGLYGYTF
TRBV6-5	TRBJ2-7	NA	NA	TGTGCCAGCAGTTACTCACGGGAGACCTACGAGCAGTACTTC	CASSYSRETYEQYF
TRBV7-8	TRBJ2-5	NA	NA	TGTGCCAGCAGCCCCGAGGGGGGGCTGCGGTACTTC	CASSPEGGLRYF
TRBV15	TRBJ2-3	NA	NA	TGTGCCACCAGCGGGGGACTGAGCACAGATACGCAGTATTTT	CATSGGLSTDTQYF
TRBV12-3/TRBV12-4	TRBJ1-5	NA	NA	TGTGCCAGCTCGGTCAATAGCAATCAGCCCCAGCATTTT	CASSVNSNQPQHF
TRBV7-9	TRBJ2-1	NA	TRBD2	TGTGCCAGCAGCTTAGCGCTCCGGGGGGGCGACAATGAGCAGTTCTTC	CASSLALRGGDNEQFF
TRBV4-1	TRBJ2-7	NA	NA	TGCGCCAGCAGCCAAGAACCTAGGCAGAGCTCCTACGAGCAGTACTTC	CASSQEPRQSSYEQYF
TRBV9	TRBJ2-1	NA	NA	TGTGCCAGCAGCGCGGACCTGGTAGCGGCTAAGCAGTTCTTC	CASSADLVAAKQFF
TRBV27	TRBJ2-7	NA	TRBD1	TGTGCCAGCAGAACGCACGGGACAGGTCCCTACGAGCAGTACTTC	CASRTHGTGPYEQYF